The 14 T cell receptor beta chains reported below all come from one sample, sequenced in a study of cytomegalovirus exposure and HLA in healthy donors. A multiplex PCR was run with 60 Vbeta primers and 13 Jbeta primers. Only in-frame clones appear in the TCRdb table, and some are missing; sequencing was by immunoSEQ multiplex PCR. The sample lists 100,000 to 150,000 clones, about 63% occurring once. Sequencing was done on a sample of PBMCs. These receptors all stem from a man between 25 and 39 years old in good health and CMV-seropositive.

The V gene is TRBV5-1, the J gene TRBJ1-3; no definite D call. The V end lost 0 bases, the J end lost 6 bases, and 13 bases lay between the germline ends. CDR3 length: 15 residues. Germline V gene data show CDR1 as SGHRS and CDR2 as YFSETQ. DNA for the CDR3: TGCGCCAGCAGCTTGGTTCTTCCCTACGTAAACACCATATATTTT. It codes for CASSLVLPYVNTIYF.

V is TRBV7-2 and J is TRBJ1-5, with 7 bases aligning to TRBD1. V shed 0 bases and J 4 bases; nucleotides not matched to a gene: 3. Germline values: CDR1 SGHTA, CDR2 FQGNSA. The CDR3 sequence is 15 residues long. CDR3 sequence reads: CASSLAGTANQPQHF. As DNA, the CDR3 is TGTGCCAGCAGCTTAGCCGGGACAGCAAATCAGCCCCAGCATTTT.

The rearrangement joins TRBV9 to TRBJ1-1, with 10 positions matching TRBD1. The V gene end was trimmed by 1 base and the J gene end by 6 bases; junction bases not matched to a gene: 3. This CDR3 has 14 amino acids. The germline gives CDR1 SGDLS, CDR2 YYNGEE. In nucleotides, the CDR3 is TGTGCCAGCAGCGTATTGACAGGGGGCTCTGAAGCTTTCTTT. Protein sequence: CASSVLTGGSEAFF. The variable domain in full, with the rest retrieved from reference TRBV9 and TRBJ1-1, is DSGVTQTPKHLITATGQRVTLRCSPRSGDLSVYWYQQSLDQGLQFLIQYYNGEERAKGNILERFSAQQFPDLHSELNLSSLELGDSALYFCASSVLTGGSEAFFGQGTRLTVV.

This chain joins TRBV19 and TRBJ2-1; 10 nucleotides align to TRBD2. This CDR3 has 15 residues. Germline trimming cut 7 bases from V and 7 bases from J; bases unmatched to any gene: 10. Germline V gene data show CDR1 as LNHDA and CDR2 as SQIVND (reference sequence). CDR3 nucleotide sequence: TGTGCCAGTACCTCAAGCGGGAGGGCCGGTAATGAGCAGTTCTTC. It encodes CASTSSGRAGNEQFF. The full variable domain, rest sourced from reference TRBV19 and TRBJ2-1, is DGGITQSPKYLFRKEGQNVTLSCEQNLNHDAMYWYRQDPGQGLRLIYYSQIVNDFQKGDIAEGYSVSREKKESFPLTVTSAQKNPTAFYLCASTSSGRAGNEQFFGPGTRLTVL.

The chain has TRBV14 and TRBJ2-3, with 8 bases identical to TRBD1. CDR1 SGHDN and CDR2 FVKESK come from the germline V gene. This CDR3 has 18 residues. The ends lost 0 bases at V and 4 bases at J; junction bases unmatched: 12. The CDR3 is CASSQDLGRGLGADTQYF. CDR3 bases: TGTGCCAGCAGCCAAGACCTCGGCAGGGGGCTTGGTGCAGATACGCAGTATTTT.

The V call is TRBV27, the J call TRBJ2-1, with TRBD2 matching over 8 bases. CDR3 size: 15 residues. Losses at the gene ends were 4 bases for V and 7 bases for J; bases not matched to a gene: 9. Germline lookup yields CDR1 MNHEY and CDR2 SMNVEV (reference sequence). The CDR3 DNA follows: TGTGCCAGCAGTTCTCCCGGACTAGCCCGGAATGAGCAGTTCTTC. It codes for CASSSPGLARNEQFF.

The chain couples TRBV15 to TRBJ2-7, with a weak D call TRBD2 (5 bases). The V gene's germline CDR1 is LNHNV and CDR2 YYDKDF (reference sequence). V was cut by 1 base and J by 4 bases, with 17 bases left in between. The CDR3 totals 16 residues. The CDR3 loop reads CATSRVMGDLKYEQYF. The DNA of the CDR3 is TGTGCCACCAGCAGAGTGATGGGAGATCTTAAATACGAGCAGTACTTC.

The chain couples TRBV29-1 to TRBJ2-5; 10 bases are shared with TRBD1. The J call may be mistaken, given a closer DNA end match to TRBJ2-7. In germline, CDR1 is SQVTM, CDR2 ANQGSEA. There are 14 residues in the CDR3. CDR3 sequence reads: CSVAGTGESYEQYF. CDR3 in DNA: TGCAGCGTTGCCGGGACAGGGGAGTCCTACGAGCAGTACTTC.

The chain joins TRBV9 to TRBJ1-5; D possibly corresponds to TRBD1 (6 bases). The CDR3 loop spans 15 amino acids. The germline V gene encodes CDR1 SGDLS and CDR2 YYNGEE. Between the trimmed V and J ends, which lost 4 bases and 6 bases, there was a span of 17 bases. The CDR3 sequence: CASSPSGAGVQPQHF. The CDR3 DNA is TGTGCCAGCAGCCCGAGCGGGGCAGGGGTTCAGCCCCAGCATTTT.

This clone was seen a handful of times. This chain links TRBV5-1 with TRBJ2-2; TRBD1 agrees at 7 bases. Looked up from germline, CDR1 is SGHRS and CDR2 is YFSETQ. The CDR3 is made up of 13 amino acids. Unmatched junction bases numbered 4, after V lost 5 bases and J lost 6 bases. For the CDR3, the DNA is TGCGCCAGCAGGGAGCAGGGGGCCGGGGAGCTGTTTTTT. Translated, it gives CASREQGAGELFF.

The chain is built from TRBV7-3 and TRBJ1-2, with 10 bases identical to TRBD1. The V and J ends lost 7 bases and 7 bases, in that order; junction bases with no gene match: 9. Germline CDR1 and CDR2: SGHTA and FQGTGA. CDR3 length equals 14 residues. In nucleotides, the CDR3 is TGTGCCAGCAACCCGGGACAGGGGTCTAGTGGCTACACCTTC. Residues: CASNPGQGSSGYTF.

This clone came up once. The same CDR3 arises from other DNA sequences in this sample as well. The chain recombines TRBV5-1 with TRBJ2-7; 9 bases align to TRBD1. Trimming took 7 bases from V and 4 from J; bases not matched to a gene: 21. This CDR3 spans 18 amino acids. The germline V gene encodes CDR1 SGHRS and CDR2 YFSETQ. The CDR3 spells CASRDPIPGQGRTYEQYF. CDR3 DNA: TGCGCCAGCCGTGACCCAATTCCGGGACAGGGTCGCACTTACGAGCAGTACTTC.

This chain connects TRBV28 to TRBJ2-5; D remains unclear. V lost 6 bases, J lost 0 bases, and 14 bases lay in between. The CDR3 spans 15 residues. Germline V gives CDR1 MDHEN, CDR2 SYDVKM. The CDR3 DNA follows: TGTGCCAGCAGCCCTCTTCCCACTTACCAAGAGACCCAGTACTTC. Translating gives CASSPLPTYQETQYF.

The chain carries TRBV29-1 and TRBJ2-1; TRBD2 matches at 11 bases. Germline assignment: CDR1 SQVTM and CDR2 ANQGSEA. The trim removed 1 base at V and 3 bases at J, leaving 8 bases unmatched. The CDR3 length is 17 residues. The CDR3: CSVEGLAGRHNYNEQFF. The CDR3 nucleotides read TGCAGCGTTGAAGGACTAGCGGGACGACACAACTACAATGAGCAGTTCTTC.